This T cell receptor (beta chain) was identified in a study of molecular identifiers for immune sequencing clone quantification. The CDR3 totals 14 residues. Germline trimming cut 6 bases from V and 5 bases from J; bases unmatched to any gene: 9. Germline CDR1 reads MNHEY; CDR2 reads SVGAGI. In this sample, this clonotype turned up a few times. TCRdb reprocessed the PCR reads via MiXCR and lists one record per CDR3 protein. The sample comprises around 480,000 distinct CDR3 sequences, around 23% of which are singletons, and around 0.79% rests with the top ten. V gene TRBV6-5 combines with J gene TRBJ2-7, with 8 bases identical to TRBD1. The sequencing sample was made of naive CD8+ T cells from blood, with Jurkat cell RNA spiked in. Subset given: FACS-sorted CD8+CD4-CCR7+CD45RA+ naive T cells. The clonotype was recovered from a human donor in good health. Some libraries in this study had Jurkat cell RNA spiked in. The CDR3 sequence is CASSTGTGYNEQYF. CDR3 DNA sequence: TGTGCCAGCAGCACCGGGACAGGATATAACGAGCAGTACTTC.